The source of this T cell receptor (beta chain) is a study of blood T cells in healthy people across ages. Each of the donors had roughly 9.1 milliliters of peripheral blood drawn into EDTA-treated Vacutainer tubes. A sample-barcoded 5' primer and a J-beta primer mix were used in a second PCR of roughly 6 to 12 cycles. TCRdb analysed the 5' RACE reads with MiXCR anew, one entry per CDR3 protein. There are approximately 700,000 distinct CDR3 sequences in the sample; approximately 31% occur only once, and over 15% lies in the top ten. About this clonotype: A clone one base away is much larger, so this may be a read error.

The specimen sequenced was blood. This receptor was identified in an elderly woman in good health.

The CDR3 DNA is TGTGCCTGCAGTTACCCCGGGGGGGGTTCCGGGGAGCTGTTTTTT. Its protein is CACSYPGGGSGELFF. The V call is TRBV6-6, the J call TRBJ2-2; 8 nucleotides align to TRBD2. The CDR3 is made up of 15 amino acids. Germline V CDR1 and CDR2: MNHNY, SVGAGI (reference sequence).